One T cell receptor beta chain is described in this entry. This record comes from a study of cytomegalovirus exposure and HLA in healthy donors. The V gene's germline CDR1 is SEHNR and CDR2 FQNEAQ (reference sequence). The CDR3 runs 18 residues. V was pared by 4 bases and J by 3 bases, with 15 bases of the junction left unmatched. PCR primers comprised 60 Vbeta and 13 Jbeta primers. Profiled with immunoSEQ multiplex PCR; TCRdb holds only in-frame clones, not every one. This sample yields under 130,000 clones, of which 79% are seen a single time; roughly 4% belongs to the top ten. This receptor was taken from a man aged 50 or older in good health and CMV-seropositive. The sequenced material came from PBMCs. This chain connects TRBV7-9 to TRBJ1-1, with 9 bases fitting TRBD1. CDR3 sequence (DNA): TGTGCCAGCAGCTCAGACCCTTTTAAGACAGGGGGTCACACTGAAGCTTTCTTT. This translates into CASSSDPFKTGGHTEAFF.